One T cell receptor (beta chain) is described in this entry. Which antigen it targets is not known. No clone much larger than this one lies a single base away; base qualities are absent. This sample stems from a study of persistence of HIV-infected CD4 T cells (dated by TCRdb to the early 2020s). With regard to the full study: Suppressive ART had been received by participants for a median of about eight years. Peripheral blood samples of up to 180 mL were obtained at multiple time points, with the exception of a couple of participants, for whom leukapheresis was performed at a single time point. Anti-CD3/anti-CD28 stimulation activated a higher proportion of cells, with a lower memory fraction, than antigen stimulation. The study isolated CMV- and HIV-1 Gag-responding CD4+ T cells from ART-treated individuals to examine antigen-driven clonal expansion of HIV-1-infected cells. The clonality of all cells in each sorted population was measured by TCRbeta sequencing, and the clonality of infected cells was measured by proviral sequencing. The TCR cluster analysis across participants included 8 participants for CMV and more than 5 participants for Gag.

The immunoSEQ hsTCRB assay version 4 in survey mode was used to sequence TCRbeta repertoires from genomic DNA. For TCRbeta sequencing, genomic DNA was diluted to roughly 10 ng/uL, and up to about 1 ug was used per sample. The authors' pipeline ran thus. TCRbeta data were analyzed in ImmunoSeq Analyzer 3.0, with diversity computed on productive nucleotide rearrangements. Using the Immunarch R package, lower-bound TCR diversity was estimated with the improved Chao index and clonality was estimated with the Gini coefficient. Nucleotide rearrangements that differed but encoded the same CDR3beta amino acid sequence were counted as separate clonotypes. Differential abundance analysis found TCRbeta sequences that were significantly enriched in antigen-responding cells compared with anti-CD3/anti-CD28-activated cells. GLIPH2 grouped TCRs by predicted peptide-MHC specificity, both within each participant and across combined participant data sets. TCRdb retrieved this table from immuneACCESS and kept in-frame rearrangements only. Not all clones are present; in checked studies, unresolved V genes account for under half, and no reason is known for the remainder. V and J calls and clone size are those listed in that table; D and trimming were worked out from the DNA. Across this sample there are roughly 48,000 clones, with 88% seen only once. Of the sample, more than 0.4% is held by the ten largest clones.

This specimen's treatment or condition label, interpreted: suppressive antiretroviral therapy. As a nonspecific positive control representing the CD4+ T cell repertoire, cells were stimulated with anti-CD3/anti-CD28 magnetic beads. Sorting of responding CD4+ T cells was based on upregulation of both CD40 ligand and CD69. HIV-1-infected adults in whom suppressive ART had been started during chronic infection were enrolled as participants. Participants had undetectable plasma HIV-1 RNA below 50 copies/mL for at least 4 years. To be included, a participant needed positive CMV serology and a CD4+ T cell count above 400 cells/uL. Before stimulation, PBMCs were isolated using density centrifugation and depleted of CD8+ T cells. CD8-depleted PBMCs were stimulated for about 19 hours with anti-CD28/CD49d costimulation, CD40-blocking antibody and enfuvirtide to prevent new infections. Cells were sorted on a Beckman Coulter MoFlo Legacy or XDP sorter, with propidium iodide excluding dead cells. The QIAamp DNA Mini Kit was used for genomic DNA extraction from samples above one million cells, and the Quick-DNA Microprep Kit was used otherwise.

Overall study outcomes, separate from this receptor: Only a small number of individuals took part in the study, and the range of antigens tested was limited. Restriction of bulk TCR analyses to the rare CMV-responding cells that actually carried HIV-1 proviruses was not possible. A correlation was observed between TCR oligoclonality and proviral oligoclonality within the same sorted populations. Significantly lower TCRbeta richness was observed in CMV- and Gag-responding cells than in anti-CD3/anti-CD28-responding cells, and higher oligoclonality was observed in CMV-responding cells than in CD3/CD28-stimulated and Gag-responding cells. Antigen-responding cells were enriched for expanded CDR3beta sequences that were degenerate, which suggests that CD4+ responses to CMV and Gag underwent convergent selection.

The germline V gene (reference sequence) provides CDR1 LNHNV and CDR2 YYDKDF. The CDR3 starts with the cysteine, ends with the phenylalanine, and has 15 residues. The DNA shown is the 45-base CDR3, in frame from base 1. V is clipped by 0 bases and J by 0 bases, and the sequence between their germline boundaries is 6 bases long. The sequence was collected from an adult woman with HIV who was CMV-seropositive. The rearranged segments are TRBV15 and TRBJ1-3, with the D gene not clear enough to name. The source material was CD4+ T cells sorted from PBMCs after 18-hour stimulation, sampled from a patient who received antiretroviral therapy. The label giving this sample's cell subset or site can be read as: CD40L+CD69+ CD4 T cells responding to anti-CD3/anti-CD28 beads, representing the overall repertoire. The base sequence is TGTGCCACCAGCAGAGATCCGAACTCTGGAAACACCATATATTTT. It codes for CATSRDPNSGNTIYF.